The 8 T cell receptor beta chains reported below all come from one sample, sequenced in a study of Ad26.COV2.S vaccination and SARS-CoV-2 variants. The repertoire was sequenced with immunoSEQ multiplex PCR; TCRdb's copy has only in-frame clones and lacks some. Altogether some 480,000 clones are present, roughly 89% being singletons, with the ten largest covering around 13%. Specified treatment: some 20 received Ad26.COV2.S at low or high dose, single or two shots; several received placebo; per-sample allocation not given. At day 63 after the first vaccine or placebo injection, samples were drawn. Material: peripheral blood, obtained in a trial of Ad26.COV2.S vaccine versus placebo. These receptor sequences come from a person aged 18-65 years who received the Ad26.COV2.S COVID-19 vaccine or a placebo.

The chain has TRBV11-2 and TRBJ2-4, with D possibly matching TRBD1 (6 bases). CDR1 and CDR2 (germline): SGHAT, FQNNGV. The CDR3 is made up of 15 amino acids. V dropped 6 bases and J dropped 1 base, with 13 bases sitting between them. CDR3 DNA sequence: TGTGCCAGCAGTTTGACAGGCTTGGCCAAAAACATTCAGTACTTC. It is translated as CASSLTGLAKNIQYF.

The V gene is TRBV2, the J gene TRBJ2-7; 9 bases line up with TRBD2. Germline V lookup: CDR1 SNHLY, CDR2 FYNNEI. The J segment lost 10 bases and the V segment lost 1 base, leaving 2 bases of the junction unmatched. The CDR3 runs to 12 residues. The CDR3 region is CASSEGLADQYF. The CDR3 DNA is TGTGCCAGCAGTGAAGGACTAGCGGACCAGTACTTC.

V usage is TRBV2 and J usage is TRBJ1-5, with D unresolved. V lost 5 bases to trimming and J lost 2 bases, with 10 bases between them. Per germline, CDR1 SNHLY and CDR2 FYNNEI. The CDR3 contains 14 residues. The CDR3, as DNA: TGTGCCAGCAGTATCCGTGTGGGCAATCAGCCCCAGCATTTT. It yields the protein CASSIRVGNQPQHF.

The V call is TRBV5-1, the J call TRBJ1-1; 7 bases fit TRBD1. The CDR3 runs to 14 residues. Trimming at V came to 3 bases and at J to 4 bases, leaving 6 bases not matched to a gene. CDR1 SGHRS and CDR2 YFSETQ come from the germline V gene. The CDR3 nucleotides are TGCGCCAGCAGCTCCGAAGGGACAGTCACTGAAGCTTTCTTT. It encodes CASSSEGTVTEAFF. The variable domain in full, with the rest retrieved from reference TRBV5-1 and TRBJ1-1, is KAGVTQTPRYLIKTRGQQVTLSCSPISGHRSVSWYQQTPGQGLQFLFEYFSETQRNKGNFPGRFSGRQFSNSRSEMNVSTLELGDSALYLCASSSEGTVTEAFFGQGTRLTVV.

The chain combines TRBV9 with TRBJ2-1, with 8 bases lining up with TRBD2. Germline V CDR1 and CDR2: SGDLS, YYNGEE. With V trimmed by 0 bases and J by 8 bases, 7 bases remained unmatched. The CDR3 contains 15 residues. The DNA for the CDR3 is TGTGCCAGCAGCGTAGGGGAGCGGGAGCTGGATGAGCAGTTCTTC. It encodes CASSVGERELDEQFF.

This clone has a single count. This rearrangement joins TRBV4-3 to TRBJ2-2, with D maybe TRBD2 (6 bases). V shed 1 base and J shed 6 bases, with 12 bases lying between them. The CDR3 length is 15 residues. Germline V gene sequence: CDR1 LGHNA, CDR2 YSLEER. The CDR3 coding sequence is TGCGCCAGCAGCCAAGCCCCCACGGGGGCCGGGGAGCTGTTTTTT. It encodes CASSQAPTGAGELFF.

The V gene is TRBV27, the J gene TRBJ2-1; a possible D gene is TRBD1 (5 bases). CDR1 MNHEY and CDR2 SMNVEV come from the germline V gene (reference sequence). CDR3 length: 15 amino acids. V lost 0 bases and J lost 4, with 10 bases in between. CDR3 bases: TGTGCCAGCAGTTTATCGTATCACAGGTACAATGAGCAGTTCTTC. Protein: CASSLSYHRYNEQFF.

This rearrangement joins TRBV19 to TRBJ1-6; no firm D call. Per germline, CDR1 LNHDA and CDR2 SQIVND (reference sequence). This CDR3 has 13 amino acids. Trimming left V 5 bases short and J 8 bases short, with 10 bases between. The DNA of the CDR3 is TGTGCCAGTAGTCCAGGCGGGCATTCACCCCTCCACTTT. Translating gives CASSPGGHSPLHF.